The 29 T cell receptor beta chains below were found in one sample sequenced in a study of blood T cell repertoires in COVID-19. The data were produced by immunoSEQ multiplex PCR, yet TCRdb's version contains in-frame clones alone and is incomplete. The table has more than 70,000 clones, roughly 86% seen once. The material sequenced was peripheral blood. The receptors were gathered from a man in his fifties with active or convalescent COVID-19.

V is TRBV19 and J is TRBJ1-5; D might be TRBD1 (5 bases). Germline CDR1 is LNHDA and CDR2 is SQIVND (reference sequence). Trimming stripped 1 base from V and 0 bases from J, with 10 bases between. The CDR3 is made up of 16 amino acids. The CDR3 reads CASSIGGGNSNQPQHF. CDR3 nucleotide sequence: TGTGCCAGTAGTATAGGGGGGGGGAATAGCAATCAGCCCCAGCATTTT. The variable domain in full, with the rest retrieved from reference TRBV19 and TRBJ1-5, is DGGITQSPKYLFRKEGQNVTLSCEQNLNHDAMYWYRQDPGQGLRLIYYSQIVNDFQKGDIAEGYSVSREKKESFPLTVTSAQKNPTAFYLCASSIGGGNSNQPQHFGDGTRLSIL.

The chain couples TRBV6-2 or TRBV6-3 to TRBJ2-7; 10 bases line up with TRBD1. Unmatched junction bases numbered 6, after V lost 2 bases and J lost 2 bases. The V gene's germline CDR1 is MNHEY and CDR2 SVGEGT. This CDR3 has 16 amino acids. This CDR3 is CASSYRGQGVPYEQYF. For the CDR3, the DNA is TGTGCCAGCAGTTACCGAGGACAGGGGGTTCCCTACGAGCAGTACTTC.

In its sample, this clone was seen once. The DNA of the CDR3 is TGTGCCAGCAGCCCCCCGGACAGGGGGGCAAATCAGCCCCAGCATTTT. Protein: CASSPPDRGANQPQHF. The rearrangement uses TRBV28 and TRBJ1-5; 10 bases align to TRBD1. Germline V gives CDR1 MDHEN, CDR2 SYDVKM. This CDR3 has 16 amino acids. J was trimmed by 4 bases and V by 6 bases; bases with no gene match: 9.

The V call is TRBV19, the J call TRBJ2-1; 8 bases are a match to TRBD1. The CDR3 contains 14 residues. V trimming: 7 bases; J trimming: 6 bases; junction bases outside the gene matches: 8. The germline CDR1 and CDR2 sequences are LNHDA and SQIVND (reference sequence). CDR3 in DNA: TGTGCCAGTAAAGAGGACAGGGCCTCCAATGAGCAGTTCTTC. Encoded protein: CASKEDRASNEQFF.

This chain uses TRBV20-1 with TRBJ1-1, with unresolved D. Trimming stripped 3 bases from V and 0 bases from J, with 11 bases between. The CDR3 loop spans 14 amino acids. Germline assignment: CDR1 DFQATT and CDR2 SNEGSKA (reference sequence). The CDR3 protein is CSASPGVLNTEAFF. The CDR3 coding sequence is TGCAGTGCTAGTCCCGGTGTATTGAACACTGAAGCTTTCTTT.

The CDR3 DNA reads TGCACCAGCAGCCAAGATGGAGGGCACGGCGAGCAGTACGTC. Residues: CTSSQDGGHGEQYV. The chain carries TRBV1 and TRBJ2-7; no check of the table's D call, TRBD2, against the DNA was made. TRBV1 has pseudogene status. The CDR3 is made up of 14 amino acids.

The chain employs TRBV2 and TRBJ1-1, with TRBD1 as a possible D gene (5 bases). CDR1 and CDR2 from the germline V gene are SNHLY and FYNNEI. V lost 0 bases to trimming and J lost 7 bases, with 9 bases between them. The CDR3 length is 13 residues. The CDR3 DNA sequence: TGTGCCAGCAGTGAAGCGGAGGGGTTTGAAGCTTTCTTT. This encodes CASSEAEGFEAFF.

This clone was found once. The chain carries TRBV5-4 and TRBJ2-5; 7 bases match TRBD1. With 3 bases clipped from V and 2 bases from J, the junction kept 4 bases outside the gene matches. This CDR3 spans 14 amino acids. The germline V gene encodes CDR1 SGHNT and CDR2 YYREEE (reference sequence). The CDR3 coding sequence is TGTGCCAGCAGCTCCGGGACAGCTCAAGAGACCCAGTACTTC. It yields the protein CASSSGTAQETQYF.

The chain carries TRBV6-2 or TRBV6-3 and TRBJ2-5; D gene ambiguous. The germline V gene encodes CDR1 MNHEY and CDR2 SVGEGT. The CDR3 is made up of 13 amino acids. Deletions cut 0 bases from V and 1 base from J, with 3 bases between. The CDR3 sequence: CASSYSGQETQYF. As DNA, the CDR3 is TGTGCCAGCAGTTACTCCGGCCAAGAGACCCAGTACTTC.

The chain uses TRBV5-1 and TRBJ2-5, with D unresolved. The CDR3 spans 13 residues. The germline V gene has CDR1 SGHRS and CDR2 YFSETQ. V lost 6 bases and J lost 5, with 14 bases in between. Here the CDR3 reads CASTGSLAETQYF. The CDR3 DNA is TGCGCCAGCACGGGTTCCCTGGCGGAGACCCAGTACTTC.

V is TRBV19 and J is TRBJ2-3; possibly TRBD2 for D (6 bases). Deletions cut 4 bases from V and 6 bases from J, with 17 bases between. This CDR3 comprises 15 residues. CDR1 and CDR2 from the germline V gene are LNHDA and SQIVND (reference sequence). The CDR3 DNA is TGTGCCAGTAGTAACCGGGACGGAGGGTCGGATACGCAGTATTTT. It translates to CASSNRDGGSDTQYF.

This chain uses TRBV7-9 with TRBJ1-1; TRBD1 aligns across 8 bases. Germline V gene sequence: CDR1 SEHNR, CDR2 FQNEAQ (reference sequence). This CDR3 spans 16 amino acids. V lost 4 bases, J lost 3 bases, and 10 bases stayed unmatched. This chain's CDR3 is CASSSLTTGADTEAFF. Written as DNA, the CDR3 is TGTGCCAGCAGCTCTCTAACGACAGGGGCAGACACTGAAGCTTTCTTT.

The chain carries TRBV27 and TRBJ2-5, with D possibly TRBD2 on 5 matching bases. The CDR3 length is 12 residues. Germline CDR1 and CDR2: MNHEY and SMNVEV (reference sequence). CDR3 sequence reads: CAKRRLQETQYF. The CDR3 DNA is TGTGCAAAGCGGCGCCTCCAAGAGACCCAGTACTTC.

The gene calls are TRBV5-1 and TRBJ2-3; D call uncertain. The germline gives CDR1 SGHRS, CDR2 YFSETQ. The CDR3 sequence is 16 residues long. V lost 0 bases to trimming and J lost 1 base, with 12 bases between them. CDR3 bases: TGCGCCAGCAGCTTGGGATTTGAATCGGGCACAGATACGCAGTATTTT. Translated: CASSLGFESGTDTQYF.

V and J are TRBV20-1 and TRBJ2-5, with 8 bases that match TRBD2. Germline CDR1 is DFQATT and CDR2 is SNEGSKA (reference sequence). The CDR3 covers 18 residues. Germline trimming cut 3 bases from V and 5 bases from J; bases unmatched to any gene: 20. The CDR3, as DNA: TGCAGTGCTAGTGGATCAAGCTCAGGGGCGGGGGGTTCCGAGACCCAGTACTTC. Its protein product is CSASGSSSGAGGSETQYF.

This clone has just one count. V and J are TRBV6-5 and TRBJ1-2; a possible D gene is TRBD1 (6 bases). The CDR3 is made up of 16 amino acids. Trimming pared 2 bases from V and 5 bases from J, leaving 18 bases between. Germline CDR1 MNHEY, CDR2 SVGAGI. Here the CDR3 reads CASSYESGGARYGYTF. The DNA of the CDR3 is TGTGCCAGCAGTTACGAATCCGGGGGGGCACGGTATGGCTACACCTTC.

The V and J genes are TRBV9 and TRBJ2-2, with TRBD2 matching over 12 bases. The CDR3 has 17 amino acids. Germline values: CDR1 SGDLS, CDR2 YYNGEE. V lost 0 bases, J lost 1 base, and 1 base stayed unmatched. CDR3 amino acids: CASSVELAGGNTGELFF. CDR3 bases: TGTGCCAGCAGCGTAGAACTAGCGGGGGGGAACACCGGGGAGCTGTTTTTT.

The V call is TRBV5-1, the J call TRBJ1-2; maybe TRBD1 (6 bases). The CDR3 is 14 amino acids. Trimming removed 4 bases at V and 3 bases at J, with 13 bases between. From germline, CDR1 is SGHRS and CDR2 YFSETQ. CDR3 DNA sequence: TGCGCCAGCAGCACCGGCCCAGGGGACTATGGCTACACCTTC. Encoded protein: CASSTGPGDYGYTF. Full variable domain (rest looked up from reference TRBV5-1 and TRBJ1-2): KAGVTQTPRYLIKTRGQQVTLSCSPISGHRSVSWYQQTPGQGLQFLFEYFSETQRNKGNFPGRFSGRQFSNSRSEMNVSTLELGDSALYLCASSTGPGDYGYTFGSGTRLTVV.

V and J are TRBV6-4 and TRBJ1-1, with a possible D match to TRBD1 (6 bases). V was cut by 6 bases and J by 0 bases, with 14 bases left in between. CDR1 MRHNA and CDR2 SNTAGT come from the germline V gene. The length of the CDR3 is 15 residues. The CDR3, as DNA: TGTGCCAGCAGCAAGGGGGGGGTCATGAACACTGAAGCTTTCTTT. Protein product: CASSKGGVMNTEAFF.

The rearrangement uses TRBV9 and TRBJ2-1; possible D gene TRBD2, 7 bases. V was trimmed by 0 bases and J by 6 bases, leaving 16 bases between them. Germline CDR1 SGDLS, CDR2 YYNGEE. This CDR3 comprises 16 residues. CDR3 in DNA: TGTGCCAGCAGCGTAGCTACGGGGGGCGGGTTCAATGAGCAGTTCTTC. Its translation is CASSVATGGGFNEQFF.

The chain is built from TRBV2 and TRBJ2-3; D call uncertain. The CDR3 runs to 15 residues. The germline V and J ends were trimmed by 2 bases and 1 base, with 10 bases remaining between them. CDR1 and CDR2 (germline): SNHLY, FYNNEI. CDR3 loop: CASSESLRGTDTQYF. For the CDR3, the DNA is TGTGCCAGCAGTGAAAGTCTCCGGGGCACAGATACGCAGTATTTT. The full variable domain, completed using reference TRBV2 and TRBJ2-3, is EPEVTQTPSHQVTQMGQEVILRCVPISNHLYFYWYRQILGQKVEFLVSFYNNEISEKSEIFDDQFSVERPDGSNFTLKIRSTKLEDSAMYFCASSESLRGTDTQYFGPGTRLTVL.

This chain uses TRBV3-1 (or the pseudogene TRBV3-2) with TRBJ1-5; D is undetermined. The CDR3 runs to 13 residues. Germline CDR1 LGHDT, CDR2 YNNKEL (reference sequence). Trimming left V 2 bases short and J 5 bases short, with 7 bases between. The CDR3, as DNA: TGTGCCAGCAGCCAATCTGGGCATCAGCCCCAGCATTTT. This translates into CASSQSGHQPQHF.

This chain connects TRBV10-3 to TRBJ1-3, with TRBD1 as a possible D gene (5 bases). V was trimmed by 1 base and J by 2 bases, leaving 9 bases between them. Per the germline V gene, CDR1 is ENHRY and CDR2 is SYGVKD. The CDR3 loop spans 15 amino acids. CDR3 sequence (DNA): TGTGCCATCAGTGAGTTGGCAGGGCCTGGAAACACCATATATTTT. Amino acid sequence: CAISELAGPGNTIYF.

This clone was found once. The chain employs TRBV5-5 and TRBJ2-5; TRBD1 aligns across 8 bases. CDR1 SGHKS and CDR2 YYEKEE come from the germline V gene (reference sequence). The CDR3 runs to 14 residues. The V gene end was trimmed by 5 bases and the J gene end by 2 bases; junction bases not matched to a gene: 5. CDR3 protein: CASRPGQGQETQYF. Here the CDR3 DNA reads TGTGCCAGCAGACCTGGACAGGGACAAGAGACCCAGTACTTC.

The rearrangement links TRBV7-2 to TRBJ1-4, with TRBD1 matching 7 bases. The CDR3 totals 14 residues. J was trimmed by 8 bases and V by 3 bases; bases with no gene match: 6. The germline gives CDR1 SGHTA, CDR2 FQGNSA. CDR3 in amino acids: CASSLLGQAEKLFF. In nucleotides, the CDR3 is TGTGCCAGCAGCTTGCTAGGACAGGCCGAAAAACTGTTTTTT. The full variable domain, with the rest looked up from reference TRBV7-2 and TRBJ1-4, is GAGVSQSPSNKVTEKGKDVELRCDPISGHTALYWYRQSLGQGLEFLIYFQGNSAPDKSGLPSDRFSAERTGGSVSTLTIQRTQQEDSAVYLCASSLLGQAEKLFFGSGTQLSVL.

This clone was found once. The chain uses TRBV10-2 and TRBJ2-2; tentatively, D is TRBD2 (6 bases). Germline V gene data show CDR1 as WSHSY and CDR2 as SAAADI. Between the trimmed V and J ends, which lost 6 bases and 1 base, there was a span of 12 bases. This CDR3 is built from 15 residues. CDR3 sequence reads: CASRGRAGNTGELFF. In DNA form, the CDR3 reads TGCGCCAGCAGGGGTCGAGCGGGGAACACCGGGGAGCTGTTTTTT.

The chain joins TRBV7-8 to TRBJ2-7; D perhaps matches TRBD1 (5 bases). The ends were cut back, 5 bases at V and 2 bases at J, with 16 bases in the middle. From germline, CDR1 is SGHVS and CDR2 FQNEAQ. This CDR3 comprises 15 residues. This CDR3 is CASSQNRLPTYEQYV. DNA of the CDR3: TGTGCCAGCAGCCAAAACAGGTTACCCACCTACGAGCAGTACGTC.

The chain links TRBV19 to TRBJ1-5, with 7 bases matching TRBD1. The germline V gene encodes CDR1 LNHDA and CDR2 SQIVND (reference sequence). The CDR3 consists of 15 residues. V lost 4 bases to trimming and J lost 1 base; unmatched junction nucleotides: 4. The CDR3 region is CASSTRDSSNQPQHF. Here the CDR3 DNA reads TGTGCCAGTAGTACCCGGGACAGCAGCAATCAGCCCCAGCATTTT.

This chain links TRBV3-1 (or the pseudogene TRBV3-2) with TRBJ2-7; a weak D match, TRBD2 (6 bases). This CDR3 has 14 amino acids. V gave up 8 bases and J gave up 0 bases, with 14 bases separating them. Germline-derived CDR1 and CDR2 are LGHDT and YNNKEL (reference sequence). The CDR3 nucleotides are TGTGCCAGCTCTACGATAGCGGCCTCCTACGAGCAGTACTTC. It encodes CASSTIAASYEQYF.